This TCR beta chain came from a study of shared T cell receptors in the human thymus. The protocol was immunoSEQ multiplex PCR, while the TCRdb copy is restricted to in-frame clones and leaves out a portion. The sample records about 660,000 clones, more than 75% being singletons. The CDR3 is 18 residues long. Deletions cut 3 bases from V and 6 bases from J, with 24 bases between. CDR1 and CDR2 from the germline V gene are SNHLY and FYNNEI. Separately, the same data were catalogued under a study of human thymus T cells.

The TCR sequence derives from a boy younger than two with a congenital heart defect. The sequenced sample was thymocytes. The V and J genes are TRBV2 and TRBJ2-1; D is perhaps TRBD2 (7 bases). CDR3 nucleotide sequence: TGTGCCAGCAGTGAGAGCTTACCGGGGGGCCAAAGGGCCAATGAGCAGTTCTTC. It codes for CASSESLPGGQRANEQFF. Looking up the rest from reference TRBV2 and TRBJ2-1 gives the full variable domain: EPEVTQTPSHQVTQMGQEVILRCVPISNHLYFYWYRQILGQKVEFLVSFYNNEISEKSEIFDDQFSVERPDGSNFTLKIRSTKLEDSAMYFCASSESLPGGQRANEQFFGPGTRLTVL.